Listed below are T cell receptor beta chains from one sample, sequenced in a study of T cell repertoires in cytomegalovirus infection. These receptors' antigens are unknown. TCRdb redid the calling of the reads with MiXCR, one entry per CDR3 protein. The table has under 150,000 distinct CDR3 sequences, more than 20% seen once; the top ten hold 34%. Sequencing was performed on PBMCs, sequenced either directly or after in vitro stimulation (not recorded which). Receptors originate from a human donor in good health (CMV status not recorded). Some clones in this sample may be carry-over from other donors' samples. Both conserved end residues are part of each CDR3. The D gene is left open where the match is weak. A clone size is listed for some rows: how often the clone was seen (once, few, many), or a class if it is expanded.

>TRBV11-3|.|TRBD1|TRBJ1-1
CASSSGQGFAEAFF
TGTGCCAGCAGCTCCGGACAGGGGTTCGCTGAAGCTTTCTTT
>TRBV11-2|.|TRBD1|TRBJ2-1
CASSLFLIGQGHNEQFF
TGTGCCAGCAGCTTATTTTTAATTGGACAGGGACACAATGAGCAGTTCTTC
>TRBV24-1|.|.|TRBJ1-3
CATSDPNERAGNTIYF
TGTGCCACCAGTGATCCCAATGAAAGGGCTGGAAACACCATATATTTT
>TRBV2|.|.|TRBJ1-2
CASSGEQPTGYGYTF
TGTGCCAGCAGTGGGGAACAACCTACCGGGTATGGCTACACCTTC
>TRBV7-2|.|.|TRBJ2-2
CASSPYPNTGELFF
TGTGCCAGCAGCCCCTATCCGAACACCGGGGAGCTGTTTTTT
>TRBV4-1|.|.|TRBJ2-1
CASSQARGGNNEQFF
TGCGCCAGCAGCCAAGCTCGCGGAGGGAACAATGAGCAGTTCTTC
>TRBV7-9|many|TRBD1|TRBJ2-7
CASSLLPGQTAYEQYF
TGTGCCAGCAGCTTACTACCGGGACAGACAGCCTACGAGCAGTACTTC
>TRBV25-1|.|.|TRBJ2-7
CASSLGEQYF
TGTGCCAGCAGTCTGGGGGAGCAGTACTTC
>TRBV4-1|few|.|TRBJ1-6
CASSQGQAGNSPLHF
TGCGCCAGCAGCCAAGGCCAGGCGGGTAATTCACCCCTCCACTTT
>TRBV12-3/TRBV12-4|.|TRBD2|TRBJ2-3
CASSYGTRWDTQYF
TGTGCCAGCAGTTACGGGACTAGATGGGATACGCAGTATTTT
>TRBV28|few|.|TRBJ2-7
CASRPQSPYEQYF
TGTGCCAGCAGACCGCAATCCCCCTACGAGCAGTACTTC